Listed here are 17 T cell receptor beta chains from one sample, sequenced in a study of blood T cell repertoires in COVID-19. Only in-frame clones appear in the TCRdb table, and some are missing; sequencing was by immunoSEQ multiplex PCR. In the table there are 150,000 to 200,000 clones, roughly 82% of which are singletons. The sequenced sample was peripheral blood. The source of these receptors is a woman aged 40 to 55 with COVID-19, enrolled during active disease.

This chain uses TRBV2 with TRBJ1-4; D may be TRBD1 (6 bases). The germline V and J ends were trimmed by 4 bases and 3 bases, with 12 bases remaining between them. The CDR3 covers 15 residues. Looked up from germline, CDR1 is SNHLY and CDR2 is FYNNEI. The chain's CDR3 is CASSAPGASNEKLFF. CDR3 DNA sequence: TGTGCCAGCAGTGCCCCAGGGGCTTCTAATGAAAAACTGTTTTTT.

V is TRBV7-8 and J is TRBJ1-1, with D perhaps matching TRBD1 (6 bases). The CDR3 has 14 amino acids. From germline, CDR1 is SGHVS and CDR2 FQNEAQ. V was cut by 8 bases and J by 3 bases, with 16 bases left in between. Here the CDR3 DNA reads TGTGCCAGCGGCACCCCGGGACATTACACTGAAGCTTTCTTT. This translates into CASGTPGHYTEAFF.

This clone has a handful of counts. The rearrangement joins TRBV2 to TRBJ2-1; a weak D match, TRBD2 (6 bases). V dropped 3 bases and J dropped 11 bases, with 20 bases sitting between them. The CDR3 is 15 amino acids. In germline, CDR1 is SNHLY, CDR2 FYNNEI. In nucleotides, the CDR3 is TGTGCCAGCAGTGACGAGACTAGGGGTTACATCAAGCAGTTCTTC. Translation: CASSDETRGYIKQFF.

The chain carries TRBV15 and TRBJ2-2; 7 positions agree with TRBD1. Germline V gene data show CDR1 as LNHNV and CDR2 as YYDKDF (reference sequence). Trimming at V came to 5 bases and at J to 7 bases, leaving 10 bases not matched to a gene. The CDR3 consists of 15 residues. CDR3 sequence reads: CATSGLTGVDGELFF. CDR3 in DNA: TGTGCCACCAGCGGACTTACAGGGGTTGACGGGGAGCTGTTTTTT.

J is TRBJ2-1 and V is TRBV10-2; 7 bases are a match to TRBD2. Germline CDR1 is WSHSY and CDR2 is SAAADI. The CDR3 spans 16 residues. The trim removed 5 bases at V and 0 bases at J, leaving 7 bases unmatched. The CDR3 here is CASSMMGGGSYNEQFF. The CDR3 nucleotides read TGCGCCAGCAGTATGATGGGGGGGGGCTCCTACAATGAGCAGTTCTTC.

V gene TRBV19 combines with J gene TRBJ1-2; TRBD1 might be the D (6 bases). V was shortened by 3 bases and J by 3 bases, with 11 bases between the two germline ends. Germline assignment: CDR1 LNHDA and CDR2 SQIVND (reference sequence). The CDR3 totals 14 residues. In DNA, the CDR3 is TGTGCCAGTAGTATGCTAGCAGGGGACTATGGCTACACCTTC. The encoded protein is CASSMLAGDYGYTF.

The gene calls are TRBV28 and TRBJ1-4; the D gene is possibly TRBD1 (6 bases). CDR1 is MDHEN, CDR2 SYDVKM, per germline. V dropped 7 bases and J dropped 7 bases, with 19 bases sitting between them. This CDR3 region has 15 residues. CDR3 protein: CASTKGGAEGEKLFF. As DNA, the CDR3 is TGTGCCAGCACCAAGGGGGGGGCCGAGGGTGAAAAACTGTTTTTT.

This sequence joins TRBV7-3 and TRBJ1-1; 8 bases are a match to TRBD1. V gave up 5 bases and J gave up 0 bases; unmatched junction bases: 5. Germline V gives CDR1 SGHTA, CDR2 FQGTGA. The CDR3 is made up of 15 amino acids. The CDR3 spells CASSPQGGLNTEAFF. The CDR3 DNA is TGTGCCAGCAGCCCACAGGGGGGGTTGAACACTGAAGCTTTCTTT.

The chain uses TRBV19 and TRBJ2-5; 9 bases match TRBD1. CDR1 is LNHDA, CDR2 SQIVND, per germline (reference sequence). CDR3 length: 16 residues. The V and J ends lost 7 bases and 1 base, in that order; junction bases with no gene match: 10. CDR3 bases: TGTGCCAGTACTAAAACGGGACAGGGCCTCCAAGAGACCCAGTACTTC. As protein: CASTKTGQGLQETQYF.

In DNA form, the CDR3 reads TGTGCCAGCCTAGACAGGGGTTCGAATTCACCCCTCCACTTT. Its protein is CASLDRGSNSPLHF. The chain recombines TRBV19 with TRBJ1-6, with 8 bases that match TRBD1. Germline values: CDR1 LNHDA, CDR2 SQIVND (reference sequence). The junction had 8 bases not matched to a gene; V was cut back by 9 bases and J by 7 bases. The CDR3 runs to 14 residues.

The V call is TRBV6-5, the J call TRBJ1-5, with 7 bases lining up with TRBD1. Germline V lookup: CDR1 MNHEY, CDR2 SVGAGI. The trim removed 6 bases at V and 3 bases at J, leaving 8 bases unmatched. CDR3 length equals 15 residues. The CDR3 sequence is CASSGDSTSNQPQHF. Here the CDR3 DNA reads TGTGCCAGCAGCGGGGACAGCACGTCCAATCAGCCCCAGCATTTT.

The chain couples TRBV10-3 to TRBJ2-2; 7 bases match TRBD2. After removal of 4 bases from V and 5 bases from J, the junction contained 1 base not matched to a gene. The CDR3 is 13 residues long. Germline CDR1 is ENHRY and CDR2 is SYGVKD. In nucleotides, the CDR3 is TGTGCCATCAGTGGGGGAGGGACCGGGGAGCTGTTTTTT. Translated, it gives CAISGGGTGELFF.

CDR3 region: CASHPPARRVTEAFF. The DNA of the CDR3 is TGTGCCAGTCATCCCCCGGCGCGACGGGTAACTGAAGCTTTCTTT. The chain links TRBV19 to TRBJ1-1; D unresolved. Trimming cost V 8 bases and J 5 bases, with 21 bases left between them. This CDR3 has 15 amino acids. CDR1 is LNHDA, CDR2 SQIVND, per germline (reference sequence).

This clone was detected once. CDR3 DNA: TGTGCCAGCAGCTACAGTACTGAAAAACTGTTTTTT. Its protein is CASSYSTEKLFF. The rearrangement links TRBV3-1 (or the pseudogene TRBV3-2) to TRBJ1-4; D is uncertain. CDR1 LGHDT and CDR2 YNNKEL come from the germline V gene (reference sequence). V shed 5 bases and J shed 7 bases, with 8 bases lying between them. The CDR3 is made up of 12 amino acids.

The chain joins TRBV28 to TRBJ2-7; 9 positions match TRBD2. From germline, CDR1 is MDHEN and CDR2 SYDVKM. Unmatched junction bases numbered 4, after V lost 5 bases and J lost 5 bases. This CDR3 has 13 amino acids. The CDR3 reads CASSRSGSNEQYF. CDR3 coding DNA: TGTGCCAGCAGTCGTAGCGGGAGTAACGAGCAGTACTTC.

V and J are TRBV7-9 and TRBJ2-1, with 14 bases that match TRBD2. The CDR3 is 15 residues long. Germline V gives CDR1 SEHNR, CDR2 FQNEAQ (reference sequence). The junction had 7 bases not matched to a gene; V was cut back by 5 bases and J by 10 bases. CDR3 DNA sequence: TGTGCCAGCAGCGAGGGACTAGCGGGAGTTGAAGAGCAGTTCTTC. It specifies CASSEGLAGVEEQFF.

This clone was seen only a few times. The V and J genes are TRBV4-1 and TRBJ2-1; a possible D gene is TRBD2 (5 bases). Trimming took 4 bases from V and 7 from J, leaving 14 bases between them. Germline V lookup: CDR1 MGHRA, CDR2 YSYEKL. CDR3 length: 14 amino acids. The CDR3 coding sequence is TGCGCCAGCAGCCGGTACCACCCGGGAAATGAGCAGTTCTTC. Encoded protein: CASSRYHPGNEQFF.